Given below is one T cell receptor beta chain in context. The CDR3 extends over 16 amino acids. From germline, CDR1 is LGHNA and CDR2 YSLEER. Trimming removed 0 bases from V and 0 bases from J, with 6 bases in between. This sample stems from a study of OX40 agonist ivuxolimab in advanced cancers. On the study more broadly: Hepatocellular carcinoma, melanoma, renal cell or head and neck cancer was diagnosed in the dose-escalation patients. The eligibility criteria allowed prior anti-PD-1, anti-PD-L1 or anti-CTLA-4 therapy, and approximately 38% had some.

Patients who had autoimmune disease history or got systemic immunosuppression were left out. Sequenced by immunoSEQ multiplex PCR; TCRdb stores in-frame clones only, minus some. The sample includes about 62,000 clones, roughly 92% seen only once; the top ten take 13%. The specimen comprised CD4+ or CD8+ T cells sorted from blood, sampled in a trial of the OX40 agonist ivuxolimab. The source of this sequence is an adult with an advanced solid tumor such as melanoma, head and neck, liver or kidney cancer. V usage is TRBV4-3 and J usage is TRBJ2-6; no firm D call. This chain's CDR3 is CASSQDGISGANVLTF. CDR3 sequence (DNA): TGCGCCAGCAGCCAAGATGGGATCTCTGGGGCCAACGTCCTGACTTTC.